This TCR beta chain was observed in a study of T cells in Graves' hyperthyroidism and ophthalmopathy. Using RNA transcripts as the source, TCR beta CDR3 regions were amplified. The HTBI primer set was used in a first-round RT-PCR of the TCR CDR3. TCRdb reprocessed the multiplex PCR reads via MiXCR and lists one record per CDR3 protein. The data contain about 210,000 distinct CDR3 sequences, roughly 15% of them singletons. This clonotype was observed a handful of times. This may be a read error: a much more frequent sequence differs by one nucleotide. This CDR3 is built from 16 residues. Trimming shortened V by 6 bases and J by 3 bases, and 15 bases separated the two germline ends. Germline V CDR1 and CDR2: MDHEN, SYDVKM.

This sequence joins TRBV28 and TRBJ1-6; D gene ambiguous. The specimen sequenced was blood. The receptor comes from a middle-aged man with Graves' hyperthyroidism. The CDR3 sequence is CASRVGSLGYNSPLHF. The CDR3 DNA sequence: TGTGCCAGCAGAGTGGGGAGCCTGGGCTATAATTCACCCCTCCACTTT.